A selection of T cell receptor beta chains follows, all from one sample in a study of spatial heterogeneity in lung cancer. TCRdb itself ran the 5' RACE reads through MiXCR, one entry per CDR3 protein. The table includes some 7,800 distinct CDR3 sequences, over 9.5% detected once. The source material was lung tumor tissue, sampled at surgery. Source of these receptors: a male donor with early-stage non-small cell lung cancer. The CDR3 runs from the conserved cysteine through the conserved F or W. Fields, in order: V gene, J gene, clone size, D gene, CDR3 protein, CDR3 DNA. A D gene is named only where the DNA matches it firmly. Not every row has a clone size; where given, it reads once, few, many or a size class.

TRBV7-9	TRBJ2-5	NA	NA	CASSLFPIQETQYF	TGTGCCAGCAGCTTGTTCCCGATCCAAGAGACCCAGTACTTC
TRBV7-2	TRBJ2-2	NA	NA	CASSFAGELFF	TGTGCCAGCAGCTTCGCCGGGGAGCTGTTTTTT
TRBV28	TRBJ2-2	many	TRBD2	CASSLWGGKAGELFF	TGTGCCAGCAGTTTATGGGGAGGGAAAGCCGGGGAGCTGTTTTTT
TRBV7-9	TRBJ1-5	many	NA	CASSLSGNQPQHF	TGTGCCAGCAGCTTGTCAGGGAATCAGCCCCAGCATTTT
TRBV29-1	TRBJ2-1	many	TRBD2	CSVLFGQSAGDEQFF	TGCAGCGTTTTGTTTGGGCAGTCGGCGGGAGATGAGCAGTTCTTC
TRBV20-1	TRBJ2-3	medium-sized	TRBD1	CSASGDRAADTQYF	TGCAGTGCTAGTGGGGACAGGGCTGCAGATACGCAGTATTTT
TRBV27	TRBJ2-7	many	TRBD2	CASHPYRGTRDYEQYF	TGTGCCAGCCACCCTTACCGCGGGACTAGAGACTACGAGCAGTACTTC
TRBV19	TRBJ1-4	medium-sized	NA	CASSSDSVNEKLFF	TGTGCCAGTAGTTCGGACAGCGTCAATGAAAAACTGTTTTTT
TRBV10-2	TRBJ1-2	many	NA	CASSETDSAYGYTF	TGCGCCAGCAGTGAGACAGATTCTGCCTATGGCTACACCTTC
TRBV20-1	TRBJ1-5	many	TRBD1	CSARDWQGAQPQHF	TGCAGTGCTAGAGATTGGCAGGGGGCTCAGCCCCAGCATTTT
TRBV20-1	TRBJ1-2	many	NA	CSASDRIYGYTF	TGCAGTGCTAGTGACAGAATCTATGGCTACACCTTC
TRBV2	TRBJ1-2	many	TRBD1	CASSRDRGGGYTF	TGTGCCAGCTCCAGGGACAGGGGCGGCGGCTACACCTTC
TRBV7-2	TRBJ2-1	many	NA	CASSLGVGYNSYNEQFF	TGTGCCAGCAGCTTGGGGGTTGGTTATAACTCCTACAATGAGCAGTTCTTC
TRBV15	TRBJ2-7	many	TRBD1	CATRTGADEQYF	TGTGCCACCAGGACAGGGGCAGACGAGCAGTACTTC
TRBV5-1	TRBJ2-1	medium-sized	TRBD2	CASSQSAGVGGNEQFF	TGCGCCAGCAGCCAATCAGCGGGAGTCGGTGGCAATGAGCAGTTCTTC
TRBV30	TRBJ2-1	many	NA	CAWSIFGSYNEQFF	TGTGCCTGGAGTATCTTTGGCTCCTACAATGAGCAGTTCTTC
TRBV12-3/TRBV12-4	TRBJ1-6	many	NA	CASSFQGYSPLHF	TGTGCCAGCAGTTTCCAGGGTTATTCACCCCTCCACTTT